Presented here are 25 T cell receptor beta chains from one specimen sequenced in a study of vaccination and CD4 T cells after COVID-19. The treatment denotes: roughly 10-day PBMC culture with coronavirus spike peptide pools or control peptides (ViraFEST assay). Their cognate antigens are unknown. The Oncomine TCR Beta short-read assay was applied to DNA of cultured CD4+ T cells. Each CDR3 protein is one row after TCRdb ran MiXCR on the PCR reads. The sample contains about 3,500 distinct CDR3 sequences, approximately 32% of which appear only once. Sequencing input: CD4+ T cells from blood, cultured in vitro. The receptor source for this set is a human donor who had recovered from COVID-19.

This clonotype has a handful of counts. The J gene is TRBJ1-1, the V gene TRBV6-1; 12 bases map to TRBD1. The CDR3 length is 14 residues. Germline CDR1 MNHNS, CDR2 SASEGT. V was clipped by 6 bases and J by 4 bases; unmatched bases: 3. CDR3 nucleotides: TGTGCCAGCAGGGGGACAGGGGGCGGCACTGAAGCTTTCTTT. Its translation is CASRGTGGGTEAFF.

By sample fraction, this clonotype is medium-sized (0.01 to 0.1%). The chain joins TRBV7-2 to TRBJ2-2; 12 bases line up with TRBD2. CDR3 size: 15 residues. Germline V lookup: CDR1 SGHTA, CDR2 FQGNSA. With 10 bases clipped from V and 4 bases from J, the junction kept 7 bases outside the gene matches. CDR3 protein: CATIQGLAGTGELFF. The CDR3 DNA is TGTGCCACCATCCAGGGACTAGCGGGCACCGGGGAGCTGTTTTTT.

The chain combines TRBV30 with TRBJ2-7, with a weak D call TRBD2 (6 bases). V dropped 0 bases and J dropped 5 bases, with 11 bases sitting between them. CDR1 GTSNPN and CDR2 SVGIG come from the germline V gene (reference sequence). This CDR3 region has 13 residues. The CDR3 region is CAWSVIGRHEQYF. The CDR3 coding sequence is TGTGCCTGGAGTGTAATAGGGAGGCACGAGCAGTACTTC.

The sample holds a few counts of this clonotype. The V and J genes are TRBV7-2 and TRBJ2-5, with 10 bases identical to TRBD2. The CDR3 totals 17 residues. Germline-derived CDR1 and CDR2 are SGHTA and FQGNSA. Trimming took 4 bases from V and 5 from J; bases not matched to a gene: 13. The CDR3 reads CASSSVTGSGGRETQYF. As DNA, the CDR3 is TGTGCCAGCAGCTCCGTTACGGGTAGCGGGGGGCGGGAGACCCAGTACTTC.

By its share, this clonotype is large. The V and J genes are TRBV21-1 and TRBJ2-5; TRBD2, the table's D call, lacks a check against the DNA. TRBV21-1 is tagged as a pseudogene. This CDR3 spans 14 amino acids. The CDR3 DNA reads as TGTGCCAGCAGCAACCCGACTAGCGAAGAGACCCAGTACTTC. Its protein is CASSNPTSEETQYF.

Within the sample, this clonotype is medium-sized. The chain recombines TRBV12-3 or TRBV12-4 with TRBJ2-2; no definite D call. CDR3 length equals 14 residues. V was clipped by 6 bases and J by 1 base, with 9 bases between them. As DNA, the CDR3 is TGTGCCAGCAGCTTGCTCCTGAACACCGGGGAGCTGTTTTTT. Amino acids: CASSLLLNTGELFF.

On this clonotype: Because the CDR3's place on the DNA is in doubt, the DNA is left out and the CDR3 is given as listed by TCRdb. The chain joins TRBV7-5 to TRBJ2-7; TRBD1 was called by the table and not checked on the DNA. TRBV7-5 is noted as a pseudogene. The CDR3 comprises 16 residues, both ends counted. The CDR3 protein is CISVPEATREFNEQYF.

The CDR3 reads CAWSGADTNEKLFF. CDR3 nucleotide sequence: TGTGCCTGGAGTGGGGCAGATACTAATGAAAAACTGTTTTTT. The chain couples TRBV30 to TRBJ1-4; D unclear. The CDR3 sequence is 14 residues long. Per the germline V gene, CDR1 is GTSNPN and CDR2 is SVGIG (reference sequence). V gave up 1 base and J gave up 2 bases, with 8 bases separating them.

This sequence joins TRBV18 and TRBJ1-1, with D possibly matching TRBD1 (5 bases). The germline gives CDR1 KGHSH, CDR2 LQKENI. This CDR3 region has 14 residues. V dropped 3 bases and J dropped 3 bases, with 11 bases sitting between them. CDR3 bases: TGTGCCAGCTCACCCAGGGTGGGGTACACTGAAGCTTTCTTT. Translated, it gives CASSPRVGYTEAFF.

This clonotype was seen only a few times. The V and J genes are TRBV20-1 and TRBJ1-3; no clear D. Trimming removed 0 bases at V and 1 base at J, with 1 base between. In germline, CDR1 is DFQATT, CDR2 SNEGSKA (reference sequence). The length of the CDR3 is 12 residues. The CDR3 region is CSARESGNTIYF. CDR3 DNA sequence: TGCAGTGCTAGAGAATCTGGAAACACCATATATTTT.

The J gene is TRBJ2-2, the V gene TRBV19, with no clear D. V shed 3 bases and J shed 6 bases, with 11 bases lying between them. The CDR3 covers 14 residues. The germline gives CDR1 LNHDA, CDR2 SQIVND (reference sequence). The CDR3 coding sequence is TGTGCCAGTAGTATCTCGACCTTGGCCGGGGAGCTGTTTTTT. Its translation is CASSISTLAGELFF.

This clonotype occurred once. The V gene is TRBV19, the J gene TRBJ2-5; D may correspond to TRBD1 or TRBD2 (6 bases each). Trimming removed 3 bases at V and 9 bases at J, with 20 bases between. Germline-derived CDR1 and CDR2 are LNHDA and SQIVND (reference sequence). The CDR3 length is 15 residues. This CDR3 reads CASSMGGSDSSAQYF. Here the CDR3 DNA reads TGTGCCAGTAGTATGGGGGGCTCGGACTCGTCGGCCCAGTACTTC. The full variable domain, in which reference TRBV19 and TRBJ2-5 provide the parts outside the CDR3, is DGGITQSPKYLFRKEGQNVTLSCEQNLNHDAMYWYRQDPGQGLRLIYYSQIVNDFQKGDIAEGYSVSREKKESFPLTVTSAQKNPTAFYLCASSMGGSDSSAQYFGPGTRLLVL.

The CDR3 sequence is CASSPRDGLETQYF. The CDR3 DNA is TGTGCCAGCAGTCCTCGGGACGGATTAGAGACCCAGTACTTC. V and J are TRBV6-1 and TRBJ2-5, with D tentatively TRBD1 or TRBD2 (5 bases each). Germline V gene data show CDR1 as MNHNS and CDR2 as SASEGT. The V end was cut by 5 bases, the J end by 4 bases, with 14 bases between. This CDR3 has 14 amino acids.

Within the sample, this clonotype is hyperexpanded. The chain couples TRBV10-3 to TRBJ1-2, with 7 positions matching TRBD1. V gave up 7 bases and J gave up 1 base; unmatched junction bases: 9. This CDR3 has 15 residues. Germline V gene lookup returns CDR1 ENHRY and CDR2 SYGVKD. This CDR3 reads CAITGGQDLNYGYTF. The CDR3 region has the DNA TGTGCCATCACAGGTGGACAGGATCTTAACTATGGCTACACCTTC.

This clonotype was counted a few times. This sequence joins TRBV2 and TRBJ2-7; 7 bases line up with TRBD2. The V gene's germline CDR1 is SNHLY and CDR2 FYNNEI. V lost 6 bases, J lost 5 bases, and 7 bases stayed unmatched. This CDR3 region has 13 residues. CDR3 region: CASRWGGRNEQYF. Here the CDR3 DNA reads TGTGCCAGCAGGTGGGGGGGGAGGAACGAGCAGTACTTC.

This clonotype was seen more than once but under ten times. V gene TRBV6-1 combines with J gene TRBJ2-5; D unclear. The germline gives CDR1 MNHNS, CDR2 SASEGT. This CDR3 is 15 amino acids long. With 5 bases removed from V and 3 bases from J, the gap between germline ends came to 16 bases. The CDR3 DNA reads TGTGCCAGCAGTCTACGAATCGACATTAAAGAGACCCAGTACTTC. Its protein product is CASSLRIDIKETQYF.

The chain uses TRBV10-3 and TRBJ2-1; 12 bases are a match to TRBD2. The ends lost 4 bases at V and 3 bases at J; junction bases unmatched: 4. CDR1 and CDR2 (germline): ENHRY, SYGVKD. This CDR3 contains 16 residues. In DNA, the CDR3 is TGTGCCATCAGTGGGCTAGCGGGGGGGATCTACAATGAGCAGTTCTTC. Its translation: CAISGLAGGIYNEQFF.

This clonotype was seen a single time. The chain joins TRBV10-2 to TRBJ2-2, with D uncertain. The V gene's germline CDR1 is WSHSY and CDR2 SAAADI. The V end was cut by 4 bases, the J end by 7 bases, with 7 bases between. The length of the CDR3 is 12 residues. CDR3 region: CASSVSGGELFF. In DNA, the CDR3 is TGCGCCAGCAGTGTATCTGGCGGGGAGCTGTTTTTT.

This clonotype was found a few times. The rearrangement joins TRBV7-9 to TRBJ1-3; 7 bases align to TRBD1. The V gene's germline CDR1 is SEHNR and CDR2 FQNEAQ (reference sequence). CDR3 length: 17 amino acids. Trimming cost V 5 bases and J 0 bases; bases outside gene matches: 10. For the CDR3, the DNA is TGTGCCAGCAGCAAGCCGGGACAGTACAACTCTGGAAACACCATATATTTT. The encoded protein is CASSKPGQYNSGNTIYF.

Sample share makes this clonotype large. The chain recombines TRBV19 with TRBJ1-2; D is unclear. Trimming cost V 9 bases and J 1 base, with 18 bases left between them. The CDR3 runs 15 residues. Germline lookup yields CDR1 LNHDA and CDR2 SQIVND (reference sequence). Here the CDR3 reads CASSSGGYYNYGYTF. Here the CDR3 DNA reads TGTGCCAGCAGCAGTGGTGGATACTATAACTATGGCTACACCTTC.

V gene TRBV20-1 combines with J gene TRBJ1-1; D not certain. Germline V lookup: CDR1 DFQATT, CDR2 SNEGSKA (reference sequence). V was cut by 6 bases and J by 0 bases, with 11 bases left in between. CDR3 length: 13 amino acids. The CDR3 DNA follows: TGCAGTGCCGCCGACGTCTTGAACACTGAAGCTTTCTTT. This translates into CSAADVLNTEAFF.

J is TRBJ1-1 and V is TRBV6-5; D not certain. This CDR3 is 14 amino acids long. Trimming shortened V by 0 bases and J by 5 bases, and 10 bases separated the two germline ends. The germline V gene has CDR1 MNHEY and CDR2 SVGAGI. CDR3 nucleotide sequence: TGTGCCAGCAGTTACTCGAGTGGTGGGACTGAAGCTTTCTTT. It encodes CASSYSSGGTEAFF.

This clonotype was detected a few times. The chain recombines TRBV20-1 with TRBJ1-1; D uncertain. The CDR3 loop spans 13 amino acids. V gave up 6 bases and J gave up 2 bases, with 13 bases separating them. CDR1 and CDR2 from the germline V gene are DFQATT and SNEGSKA (reference sequence). The CDR3 protein is CSALGSTNTEAFF. Written as DNA, the CDR3 is TGCAGTGCCCTCGGGAGCACCAACACTGAAGCTTTCTTT.

The chain uses TRBV18 and TRBJ2-7; 7 bases map to TRBD1. Trimming took 3 bases from V and 0 from J; bases not matched to a gene: 14. CDR1 KGHSH and CDR2 LQKENI come from the germline V gene. This CDR3 has 18 residues. The DNA of the CDR3 is TGTGCCAGCTCACCCCGTACTCAAGGGGGCTCTTCCTCCTACGAGCAGTACTTC. It codes for CASSPRTQGGSSSYEQYF. The whole variable domain, remainder taken from reference TRBV18 and TRBJ2-7, is NAGVMQNPRHLVRRRGQEARLRCSPMKGHSHVYWYRQLPEEGLKFMVYLQKENIIDESGMPKERFSAEFPKEGPSILRIQQVVRGDSAAYFCASSPRTQGGSSSYEQYFGPGTRLTVT.

This chain uses TRBV10-3 with TRBJ1-3; no firm D call. Germline CDR1 reads ENHRY; CDR2 reads SYGVKD. The germline V and J ends were trimmed by 10 bases and 1 base, with 8 bases remaining between them. CDR3 length equals 12 residues. The CDR3 DNA is TGTGCCACCGAAGGGTCTGGAAACACCATATATTTT. Translated, it gives CATEGSGNTIYF.